These T cell receptor beta chains were read from a single sample in a study of OX40 agonist ivuxolimab in advanced cancers. Here immunoSEQ multiplex PCR was the method, and the copy in TCRdb shows in-frame clones only, minus some. The table includes 60,000 to 65,000 clones, approximately 79% detected once. The source was CD4+ or CD8+ T cells sorted from blood, collected in a trial of the OX40 agonist ivuxolimab. The receptors were sampled from an adult with an advanced solid tumor such as melanoma, head and neck, liver or kidney cancer. CDR3s include the opening cysteine and the closing phenylalanine or tryptophan. A row's size may be missing; if present it is once, few, many or a size class.

. | TRBJ2-7 | TRBV19 | CASSIATSGLYEQYF
. | TRBJ2-1 | TRBV19 | CASSSRDRGLDEQFF
once | TRBJ2-3 | TRBV10-3 | CAINGGADTQYF
. | TRBJ1-2 | TRBV19 | CASSTGQNYGYTF
. | TRBJ2-3 | TRBV29-1 | CSVDRVGDTQYF
once | TRBJ2-4 | TRBV6-4 | CATRPVNIQYF
. | TRBJ2-7 | TRBV7-3 | CASSRGVGYEQYF
. | TRBJ1-1 | TRBV6-1 | CATDRGKNTEAFF
. | TRBJ1-1 | TRBV27 | CASSFLMNTEAFF
. | TRBJ1-5 | TRBV14 | CASRQGLNQPQHF
few | TRBJ2-7 | TRBV7-9 | CASQRDRVGEQYF
. | TRBJ2-3 | TRBV28 | CASSPIGQSVTDTQYF
. | TRBJ2-7 | TRBV7-8 | CASSTHTSTYEQYF
. | TRBJ1-3 | TRBV5-5 | CASSLSGYGNTIYF
once | TRBJ2-7 | TRBV7-2 | CASSFLAPGEQYF
. | TRBJ1-2 | TRBV4-1 | CASSQPRQGLDGYTF
. | TRBJ2-3 | TRBV29-1 | CSVEGGRAVDTQYF
. | TRBJ2-4 | TRBV28 | CASSVGQGVSLAKNIQYF
. | TRBJ2-7 | TRBV18 | CASSPPVLTGLMPPYEQYF
. | . | TRBV5-4 | CASSLAGTGPYEQYF
. | TRBJ2-5 | TRBV10-2 | CASARAGGQETQYF
. | TRBJ2-1 | TRBV15 | CATSRDFGSSYNEQFF
. | TRBJ1-2 | TRBV28 | CASQPGQGYGYTF
. | TRBJ2-2 | TRBV4-1 | CASSQVGARARELFF
. | TRBJ1-6 | TRBV6-5 | CASSRTNSPLHF
. | TRBJ1-5 | TRBV29-1 | CSVVTDSNQPQHF
few | TRBJ1-1 | TRBV29-1 | CSVTEGVGNTEAFF
. | TRBJ2-5 | TRBV21-1 | CASRIGTQQETQYF
. | TRBJ2-7 | TRBV4-1 | CASSQDGGSTYEQYF
. | TRBJ1-3 | TRBV28 | CASSPYATGNTIYF
. | TRBJ1-5 | TRBV5-1 | CASSLGLRRQPQHF
. | TRBJ2-3 | TRBV11-3 | CASSSSSGASSTDTQYF
. | TRBJ1-2 | TRBV6-5 | CASSFRTSTGGYTF
. | TRBJ1-5 | TRBV11-1 | CASSRDSGYNQPQHF
once | TRBJ2-3 | TRBV19 | CASSMVGDTQYF
. | TRBJ1-1 | TRBV7-8 | CASSLARSMNTEAFF
. | TRBJ1-5 | TRBV6-1 | CASIAGGGNQPQHF
. | TRBJ2-7 | TRBV19 | CASMGAYEQYF
few | TRBJ1-5 | TRBV4-1 | CASSRDRVGNQPQHF
. | TRBJ1-3 | TRBV27 | CASRRTAASGNTIYF
. | TRBJ2-2 | TRBV19 | CASRIRGIRTGELFF
. | TRBJ2-7 | TRBV5-5 | CASSPVGRAYEQYF
. | TRBJ2-3 | TRBV6-5 | CASRRGRGGADTQYF
. | TRBJ2-1 | TRBV7-3 | CASSLGPVGEQFF
. | TRBJ1-2 | TRBV9 | CASSPRGREAYTF
. | TRBJ1-2 | TRBV7-3 | CASSLASNYGYTF
. | TRBJ1-5 | TRBV5-4 | CASSLDPARPPQHF
. | TRBJ2-1 | TRBV6-4 | CASSRSGTTPYNEQFF
once | TRBJ2-5 | TRBV7-2 | CASSPRTGVEETQYF
. | TRBJ1-1 | TRBV6-1 | CASRRKTGADAEAFF
few | TRBJ2-6 | TRBV27 | CASRRDRANVLTF
. | TRBJ2-1 | TRBV13 | CASSLRGSGGADEQFF
. | TRBJ1-2 | TRBV19 | CASSDRVGYGYTF
. | TRBJ1-6 | TRBV6-1 | CASRAGQGYSPLHF
. | TRBJ2-5 | TRBV7-9 | CASTLDIQETQYF
. | TRBJ2-5 | TRBV2 | CASRLDTGEKTQYF
. | TRBJ2-1 | TRBV5-8 | CASSLVGRTGNEQFF
. | TRBJ2-2 | TRBV5-1 | CASSLVVSGELFF
. | TRBJ1-3 | TRBV5-4 | CASSLEGNSGNTIYF